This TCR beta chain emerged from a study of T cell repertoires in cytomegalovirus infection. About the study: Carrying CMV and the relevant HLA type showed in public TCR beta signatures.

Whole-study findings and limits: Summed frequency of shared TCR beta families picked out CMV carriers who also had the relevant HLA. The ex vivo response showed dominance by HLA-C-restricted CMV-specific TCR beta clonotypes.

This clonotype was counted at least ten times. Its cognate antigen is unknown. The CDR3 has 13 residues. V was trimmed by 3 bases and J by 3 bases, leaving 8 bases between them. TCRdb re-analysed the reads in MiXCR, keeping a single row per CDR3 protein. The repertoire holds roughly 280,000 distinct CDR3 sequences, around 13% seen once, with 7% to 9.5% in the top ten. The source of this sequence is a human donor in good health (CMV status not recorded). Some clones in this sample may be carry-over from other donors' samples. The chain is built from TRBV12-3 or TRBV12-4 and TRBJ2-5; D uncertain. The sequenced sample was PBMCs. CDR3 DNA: TGTGCCAGCAGTTTTAACGGTGAAGAGACCCAGTACTTC. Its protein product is CASSFNGEETQYF.